The TCR beta chain under discussion was sequenced for a study of cytomegalovirus exposure and HLA in healthy donors. Participants comprised healthy donors of bone marrow. A multiplex PCR was run with 60 Vbeta primers and 13 Jbeta primers. Assay: immunoSEQ multiplex PCR; the TCRdb copy retains only in-frame clones and omits some. The sample shows about 140,000 clones, roughly 80% of them seen only once. V was shortened by 0 bases and J by 2 bases, with 6 bases between the two germline ends. The CDR3 consists of 15 residues. CDR1 is SGHKS, CDR2 YYEKEE, per germline (reference sequence). Findings and caveats of the study: A likely sequencing artifact accounted for one observed cluster of highly shared sequence variants. HLA-A and HLA-B allele assignments for most subjects were reportedly predicted accurately using TCR beta sequences. Looking again later, the authors saw that most CMV-associated TCR beta chains seemed HLA-restricted.

Concerning this clone itself: Its antigen is unknown.

The rearrangement uses TRBV5-5 and TRBJ2-6; D gene uncertain. The material sequenced was PBMCs. This receptor was obtained from a female donor in good health and CMV-seronegative. CDR3 in DNA: TGTGCCAGCAGCTTGGGGTTAGCTGGGGCCAACGTCCTGACTTTC. Translating gives CASSLGLAGANVLTF.